Listed below are T cell receptor beta chains from one sample, sequenced in a study of blood T cell repertoires in COVID-19. Assay: immunoSEQ multiplex PCR; the TCRdb copy retains only in-frame clones and omits some. In the table there are 110,000 or so clones, 85% of which are singletons. The sequenced sample was peripheral blood. The receptors were gathered from a human donor in a cohort sampled during active COVID-19. Each CDR3 is given with its conserved first and last residue. The order of the fields is V gene, clone size, CDR3 protein. Some rows mark clone size as missing; the rest say once, few, many or name a class of expanded clone.

V: TRBV6-6
size: .
CDR3: CASHNRDRGYEQYF

V: TRBV29-1
size: .
CDR3: CSVSFYNEQFF

V: TRBV3-1/TRBV3-2
size: .
CDR3: CASSQAGVSYNSPLHF

V: TRBV19
size: .
CDR3: CASSIDLLETQYF

V: TRBV6-2/TRBV6-3
size: .
CDR3: CASSYFRGAQHF

V: TRBV5-8
size: once
CDR3: CASSRQGGGPYEQYF

V: TRBV9
size: few
CDR3: CASSVGPRDRATGGYTF

V: TRBV7-8
size: .
CDR3: CASSLVAGSSYNEQFF

V: TRBV30
size: .
CDR3: CAWIPRGFGQPQHF

V: TRBV27
size: .
CDR3: CASSLGLAGITDTQYF

V: TRBV5-5
size: .
CDR3: CASSPPGNWPGNTIYF

V: TRBV15
size: .
CDR3: CATSRDLSGSGNTIYF

V: TRBV27
size: .
CDR3: CASSPRDRGGNQPQHF

V: TRBV24-1
size: .
CDR3: CATNRGQGINQPQHF

V: TRBV6-6
size: .
CDR3: CASSYWGQGVNQPQHF

V: TRBV6-1
size: .
CDR3: CASSEDRLNYGYTF

V: TRBV6-4
size: .
CDR3: CASSVVVGYNEQFF

V: TRBV3-1/TRBV3-2
size: few
CDR3: CASSQVPESGYTF

V: TRBV18
size: .
CDR3: CASSPFGGAAYEQYF

V: TRBV7-6
size: .
CDR3: CASSLAQGDSASSSTDTQYF

V: TRBV5-8
size: .
CDR3: CASSLGGLSSGNTIYF

V: TRBV6-4
size: .
CDR3: CASSDGQGVTDTQYF

V: TRBV7-8
size: .
CDR3: CASSLYQGAQEQFF

V: TRBV6-5
size: .
CDR3: CASSYSRPGGTDTQYF

V: TRBV5-4
size: .
CDR3: CASSPSGASTDTQYF

V: TRBV28
size: .
CDR3: CASSSFGGTGSGNTIYF

V: TRBV15
size: .
CDR3: CATSRDRTSGGQETQYF

V: TRBV5-1
size: .
CDR3: CASSLRAGVRGNYGYTF

V: TRBV7-2
size: .
CDR3: CASSLYGGATNEKLFF

V: TRBV6-5
size: .
CDR3: CASSYAGLPDTEAFF

V: TRBV6-5
size: .
CDR3: CASSKDPGNSPLHF